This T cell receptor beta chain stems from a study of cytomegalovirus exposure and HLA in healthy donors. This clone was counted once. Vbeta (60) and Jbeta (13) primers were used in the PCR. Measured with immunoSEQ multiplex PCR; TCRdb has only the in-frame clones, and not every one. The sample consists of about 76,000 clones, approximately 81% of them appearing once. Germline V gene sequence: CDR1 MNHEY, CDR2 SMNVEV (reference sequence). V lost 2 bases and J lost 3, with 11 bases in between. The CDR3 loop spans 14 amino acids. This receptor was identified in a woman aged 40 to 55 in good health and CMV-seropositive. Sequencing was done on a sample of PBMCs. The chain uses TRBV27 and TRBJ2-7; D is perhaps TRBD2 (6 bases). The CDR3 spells CASSLGGADYEQYF. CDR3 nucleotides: TGTGCCAGCAGTTTAGGCGGGGCTGACTACGAGCAGTACTTC.